Only a few counts were recorded for the clone carrying this TCR beta chain. Its target is not known. Cells sorted as Tregs were CD4+, CD25+ and CD127-/low. Study observations and caveats: The TCR gene usage of tumor memory CD4+ T cells clustered together with blood and lymph node memory CD4+ cells and with lymph node naive CD4+ cells. Larger-cohort validation covered only one TCR beta V-J rearrangement. Tumor Tregs overlapped most with tumor, then blood, naive CD4+ cells.

Full-length variable regions came from constant-region reverse primers plus semi-nested Nested Universal Primer A PCR. TCRdb recomputed calls from the 5' RACE reads with MiXCR, one row per CDR3 protein. In the table there are tens of thousands of distinct CDR3 sequences, 26% of which are singletons. CDR1 and CDR2 (germline): MNHNS, SASEGT. Trimming cost V 6 bases and J 5 bases, with 10 bases left between them. This CDR3 has 12 amino acids. The rearrangement joins TRBV6-1 to TRBJ1-1; unclear D gene. The TCR was taken from a female donor with breast cancer. Sequencing input: tumor-infiltrating Tregs sorted from the breast tumor. The CDR3: CASRVGLTEAFF. CDR3 nucleotide sequence: TGTGCCAGCAGGGTCGGCTTAACTGAAGCTTTCTTT.